This TCR beta chain was sequenced in a study of T cells in Graves' hyperthyroidism and ophthalmopathy. Study findings and constraints: Most clonotypes expanded in the thyroid (above 0.001) were also present in blood.

This clonotype was seen ten or more times. What it recognizes is unknown. The CDR3 runs 15 residues. Germline CDR1 reads SGHAT; CDR2 reads FQDESV (reference sequence). V shed 1 base and J shed 5 bases, with 12 bases lying between them. Patients were excluded for uncontrolled infection, other autoimmune disease, pregnancy or lactation. Amplified regions were TCR beta CDR3 sequences from RNA transcripts. The primer set for the first-round RT-PCR of the TCR CDR3 was HTBI. TCRdb re-derived calls from the multiplex PCR reads in MiXCR, one entry per CDR3 protein. The sample shows 350,000 or so distinct CDR3 sequences, 18% of them seen only once.

This chain connects TRBV11-1 to TRBJ1-5; a possible D gene is TRBD1 (5 bases). The clonotype was recovered from a woman aged 40 to 49 with Graves' ophthalmopathy. The specimen sequenced was blood. CDR3 coding DNA: TGTGCCAGCAGCTTAGGGGCAGGGCGTCATCAGCCCCAGCATTTT. Its translation: CASSLGAGRHQPQHF.